The rows below give T cell receptor beta chains drawn from one sample of a study of cytomegalovirus exposure and HLA in healthy donors. The method was immunoSEQ multiplex PCR; TCRdb's version includes in-frame clones alone and lacks a portion of them. The profile shows 30,000 to 40,000 clones, approximately 74% of them singletons. Sequencing used PBMCs. These receptors were taken from a man aged 25 to 40 in good health and CMV-seronegative. CDR3s include the opening cysteine and the closing phenylalanine or tryptophan. A D gene is named only where the DNA matches it firmly. Clone size is stated in some rows and not others, as once, few, many or a class when expanded.

D,J,size,V,CDR3,DNA
TRBD2,TRBJ2-3,-,TRBV4-2,CASSQIAGGIDTQYF,TGTGCCAGCAGCCAGATAGCGGGAGGGATAGATACGCAGTATTTT
TRBD2,TRBJ2-1,-,TRBV9,CASSPVSGSSYNEQFF,TGTGCCAGCAGCCCGGTTAGCGGGAGTTCCTACAATGAGCAGTTCTTC
-,TRBJ1-1,-,TRBV11-2,CASSSTRGAEAFF,TGTGCCAGCAGCTCCACCAGGGGCGCTGAAGCTTTCTTT
-,TRBJ1-6,-,TRBV6-5,CASSSLNSPLHF,TGTGCCAGCAGTAGCCTTAATTCACCCCTCCACTTT
TRBD1,TRBJ2-7,-,TRBV10-3,CAIRGWDQGVHEQYF,TGTGCCATCAGGGGATGGGATCAGGGGGTCCACGAGCAGTACTTC
-,TRBJ1-3,-,TRBV4-2,CASSQARQAMGNTIYF,TGTGCCAGCAGCCAGGCAAGACAGGCGATGGGAAACACCATATATTTT
-,TRBJ1-1,-,TRBV7-9,CASSPYSGTEAFF,TGTGCCAGCAGCCCATACTCCGGTACTGAAGCTTTCTTT
-,TRBJ2-3,-,TRBV29-1,CSVARGDTQYF,TGCAGCGTGGCTAGGGGAGATACGCAGTATTTT
TRBD1,TRBJ1-1,-,TRBV5-1,CASSLIQGGEAFF,TGCGCCAGCAGCTTAATACAGGGGGGTGAAGCTTTCTTT
TRBD2,TRBJ2-3,-,TRBV5-1,CASSLGLAGGDTQYF,TGCGCCAGCAGCCTGGGACTAGCGGGAGGGGATACGCAGTATTTT
TRBD1,TRBJ2-3,-,TRBV7-2,CASSSDRGDTQYF,TGTGCCAGCAGCTCGGACAGGGGGGATACGCAGTATTTT
TRBD2,TRBJ2-3,-,TRBV18,CASSPGAGASTDTQYF,TGTGCCAGCTCACCAGGAGCGGGAGCAAGCACAGATACGCAGTATTTT
-,TRBJ1-3,-,TRBV6-5,CASRGGSTAGNTIYF,TGTGCCAGCAGGGGGGGATCTACCGCTGGAAACACCATATATTTT
-,TRBJ1-5,-,TRBV28,CASSLEGNSQPQHF,TGTGCCAGCAGTTTAGAGGGAAATTCTCAGCCCCAGCATTTT
TRBD1,TRBJ2-1,few,TRBV5-6,CASSLTGSYNEQFF,TGTGCCAGCAGCCTGACAGGGAGCTACAATGAGCAGTTCTTC
TRBD1,TRBJ1-1,-,TRBV4-1,CASSHDRAMNTEAFF,TGCGCCAGCAGCCATGACAGGGCAATGAACACTGAAGCTTTCTTT
-,TRBJ1-1,few,TRBV2,CASTRLEAFF,TGTGCCAGCACCCGACTTGAAGCTTTCTTT
-,TRBJ1-4,-,TRBV10-2,CASRVRQGGETNEKLFF,TGCGCCAGCAGGGTTCGGCAGGGAGGGGAAACTAATGAAAAACTGTTTTTT
TRBD1,TRBJ1-1,few,TRBV6-4,CASRPGQGVTEAFF,TGTGCCAGCAGGCCGGGACAGGGGGTCACTGAAGCTTTCTTT
TRBD1,TRBJ1-1,-,TRBV6-5,CASVPPTGGSSEAFF,TGTGCCTCTGTACCCCCGACAGGGGGATCGTCTGAAGCTTTCTTT
-,TRBJ1-6,-,TRBV7-9,CASSRRQENSPLHF,TGTGCCAGCAGCCGACGACAGGAGAATTCACCCCTCCACTTT
-,TRBJ1-3,-,TRBV4-1,CASSQVGLMSSGNTIYF,TGCGCCAGCAGCCAGGTTGGACTGATGAGCTCTGGAAACACCATATATTTT
TRBD1,TRBJ1-2,-,TRBV7-9,CASSSDRGQSYGYTF,TGTGCCAGCAGCTCCGACAGGGGGCAGAGCTATGGCTACACCTTC
TRBD1,TRBJ2-7,-,TRBV5-6,CASSLGDARGPYEQYF,TGTGCCAGCAGCTTAGGGGACGCCAGGGGGCCCTACGAGCAGTACTTC
-,TRBJ2-1,-,TRBV7-9,CASSQITSINEQFF,TGTGCCAGCAGCCAAATAACCTCTATCAATGAGCAGTTCTTC
TRBD2,TRBJ2-7,-,TRBV29-1,CSVAGGGFPTYEQYF,TGCAGCGTCGCCGGGGGGGGGTTCCCTACCTACGAGCAGTACTTC
-,TRBJ2-5,once,TRBV9,CASSPSQTGETQYF,TGTGCCAGCAGCCCTAGCCAGACGGGGGAGACCCAGTACTTC
-,TRBJ2-1,once,TRBV9,CASSFSGPQFF,TGTGCCAGCAGCTTTAGCGGACCACAGTTCTTC
-,TRBJ1-6,-,TRBV7-9,CASSPAGVRSPLHF,TGTGCCAGCAGCCCAGCGGGGGTTCGGTCACCCCTCCACTTT
TRBD1,TRBJ1-1,once,TRBV6-5,CASRGQGNMGTEAFF,TGTGCCAGCAGGGGACAGGGAAACATGGGCACTGAAGCTTTCTTT